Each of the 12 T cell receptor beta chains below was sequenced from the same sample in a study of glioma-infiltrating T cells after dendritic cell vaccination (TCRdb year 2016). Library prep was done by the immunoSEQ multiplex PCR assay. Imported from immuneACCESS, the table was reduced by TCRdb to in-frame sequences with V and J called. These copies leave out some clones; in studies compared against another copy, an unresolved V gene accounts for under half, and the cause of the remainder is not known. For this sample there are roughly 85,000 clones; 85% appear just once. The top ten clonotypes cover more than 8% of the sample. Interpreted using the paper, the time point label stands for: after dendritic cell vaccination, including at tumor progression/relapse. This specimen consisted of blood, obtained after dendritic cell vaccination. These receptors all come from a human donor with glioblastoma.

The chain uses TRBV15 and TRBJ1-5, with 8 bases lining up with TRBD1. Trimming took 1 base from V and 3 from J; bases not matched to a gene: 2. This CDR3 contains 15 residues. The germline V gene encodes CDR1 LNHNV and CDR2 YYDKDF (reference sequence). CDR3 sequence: CATSRGTGNNQPQHF. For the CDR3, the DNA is TGTGCCACCAGCAGAGGGACAGGGAACAATCAGCCCCAGCATTTT.

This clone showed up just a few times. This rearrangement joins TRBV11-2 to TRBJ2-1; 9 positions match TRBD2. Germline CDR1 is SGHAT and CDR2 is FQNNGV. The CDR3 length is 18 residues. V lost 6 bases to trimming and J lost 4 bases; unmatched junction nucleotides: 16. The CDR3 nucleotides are TGTGCCAGCAGGGGGGGGCTAGCGGGGTGGACCCTTTACAATGAGCAGTTCTTC. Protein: CASRGGLAGWTLYNEQFF.

CDR3: CASSIGGGTDTQYF. The CDR3, as DNA: TGTGCCAGTAGCATCGGGGGGGGCACAGATACGCAGTATTTT. This rearrangement joins TRBV19 to TRBJ2-3; TRBD2 aligns across 8 bases. The germline CDR1 and CDR2 sequences are LNHDA and SQIVND (reference sequence). V shed 6 bases, J shed 1 base, and the junction held 3 bases outside the gene matches. The CDR3 runs to 14 residues.

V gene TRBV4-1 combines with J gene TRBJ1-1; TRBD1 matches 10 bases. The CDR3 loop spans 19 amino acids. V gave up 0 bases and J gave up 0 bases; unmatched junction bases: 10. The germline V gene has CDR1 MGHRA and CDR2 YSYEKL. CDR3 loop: CASSQEGQGVSTMNTEAFF. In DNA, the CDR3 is TGCGCCAGCAGCCAAGAAGGACAGGGGGTTTCAACCATGAACACTGAAGCTTTCTTT.

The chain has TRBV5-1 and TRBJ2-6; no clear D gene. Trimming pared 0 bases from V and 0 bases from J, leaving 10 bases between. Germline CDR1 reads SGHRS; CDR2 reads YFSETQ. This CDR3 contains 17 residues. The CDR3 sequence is CASSLGRSNSGANVLTF. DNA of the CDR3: TGCGCCAGCAGCTTGGGCCGGTCTAACTCTGGGGCCAACGTCCTGACTTTC.

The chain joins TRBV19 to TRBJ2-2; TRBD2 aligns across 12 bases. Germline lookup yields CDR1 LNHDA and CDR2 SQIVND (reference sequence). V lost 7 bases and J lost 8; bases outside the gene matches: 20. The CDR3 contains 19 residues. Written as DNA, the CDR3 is TGTGCCAGTATCGGGGTAAAGCGACTAGCGGGAGTGAATTCTGGGGAGCTGTTTTTT. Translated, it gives CASIGVKRLAGVNSGELFF.

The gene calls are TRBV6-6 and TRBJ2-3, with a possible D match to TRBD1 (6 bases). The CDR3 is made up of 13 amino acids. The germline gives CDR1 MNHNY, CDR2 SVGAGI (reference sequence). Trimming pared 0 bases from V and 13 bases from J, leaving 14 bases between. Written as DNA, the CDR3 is TGTGCCAGCAGTTACTCCCAAGGGGGAGTAGAGTATTTT. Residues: CASSYSQGGVEYF.

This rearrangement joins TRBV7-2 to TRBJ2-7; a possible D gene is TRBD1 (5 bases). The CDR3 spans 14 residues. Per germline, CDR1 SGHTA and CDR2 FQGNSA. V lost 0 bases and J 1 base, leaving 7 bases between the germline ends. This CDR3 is CASSLAAGSYEQYF. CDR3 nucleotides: TGTGCCAGCAGCTTAGCGGCAGGGTCCTACGAGCAGTACTTC. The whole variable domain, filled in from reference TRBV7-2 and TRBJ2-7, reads GAGVSQSPSNKVTEKGKDVELRCDPISGHTALYWYRQSLGQGLEFLIYFQGNSAPDKSGLPSDRFSAERTGGSVSTLTIQRTQQEDSAVYLCASSLAAGSYEQYFGPGTRLTVT.

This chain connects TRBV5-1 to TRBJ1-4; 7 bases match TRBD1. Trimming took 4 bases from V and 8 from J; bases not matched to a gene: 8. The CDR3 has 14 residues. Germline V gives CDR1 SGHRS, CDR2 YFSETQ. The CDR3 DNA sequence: TGCGCCAGCAGCGCAAGACAGGGCGGAGAAAAACTGTTTTTT. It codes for CASSARQGGEKLFF.

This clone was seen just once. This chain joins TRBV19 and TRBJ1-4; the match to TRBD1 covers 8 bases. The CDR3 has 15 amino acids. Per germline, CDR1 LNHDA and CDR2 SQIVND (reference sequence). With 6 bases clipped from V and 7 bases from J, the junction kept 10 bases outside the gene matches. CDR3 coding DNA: TGTGCCAGTAGCCCACTACAGGGGGGCGGTGAAAAACTGTTTTTT. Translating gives CASSPLQGGGEKLFF.

The CDR3 nucleotides are TGTGCCAGCAGCTTAGCACAGGGGAATGAGCAGTTCTTC. Amino acid sequence: CASSLAQGNEQFF. The J gene is TRBJ2-1, the V gene TRBV11-3; 7 bases line up with TRBD1. Germline V gene lookup returns CDR1 SGHNT and CDR2 YENEEA. V trimming: 1 base; J trimming: 7 bases; junction bases outside the gene matches: 1. The CDR3 runs 13 residues. Supplemented by reference TRBV11-3 and TRBJ2-1, the full variable domain reads EAGVVQSPRYKIIEKKQPVAFWCNPISGHNTLYWYLQNLGQGPELLIRYENEEAVDDSQLPKDRFSAERLKGVDSTLKIQPAELGDSAVYLCASSLAQGNEQFFGPGTRLTVL.

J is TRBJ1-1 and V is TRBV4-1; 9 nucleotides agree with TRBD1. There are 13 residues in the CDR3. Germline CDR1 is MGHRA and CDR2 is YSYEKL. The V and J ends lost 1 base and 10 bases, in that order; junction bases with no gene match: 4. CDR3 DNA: TGCGCCAGCAGCCAAGCTGGGACAGGGTTAGCTTTCTTT. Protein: CASSQAGTGLAFF.